Listed here are 21 T cell receptor beta chains from one sample, sequenced in a study of blood T cell repertoires in COVID-19. Produced via immunoSEQ multiplex PCR; TCRdb's table is partial and in-frame only. The sample has some 270,000 clones; roughly 81% are singletons. The sequenced sample was PBMCs or T cells enriched from blood (not recorded which). The receptors here all came from a woman between 45 and 65 years old who had been exposed to COVID-19.

The CDR3 reads CASSWGTGRIWSNEQFF. The CDR3, as DNA: TGTGCCAGCAGTTGGGGGACAGGGCGAATATGGAGCAATGAGCAGTTCTTC. The J gene is TRBJ2-1, the V gene TRBV6-2 or TRBV6-3, with TRBD1 matching 9 bases. J was trimmed by 6 bases and V by 4 bases; bases with no gene match: 13. Per germline, CDR1 MNHEY and CDR2 SVGEGT. The CDR3 has 17 amino acids.

V gene TRBV7-9 combines with J gene TRBJ2-1, with 9 bases aligning to TRBD2. From germline, CDR1 is SEHNR and CDR2 FQNEAQ (reference sequence). This CDR3 contains 17 residues. V trimming: 5 bases; J trimming: 0 bases; junction bases outside the gene matches: 8. This chain's CDR3 is CASSGSGGSYSYNEQFF. The CDR3 DNA is TGTGCCAGCAGCGGAAGCGGGGGGTCTTACTCCTACAATGAGCAGTTCTTC.

The V call is TRBV5-1, the J call TRBJ2-7; TRBD2 aligns across 10 bases. V dropped 4 bases and J dropped 6; count of bases not matched to a gene: 7. Germline V gives CDR1 SGHRS, CDR2 YFSETQ. The CDR3 sequence is 14 residues long. CDR3: CASSQGLAMAEQYF. In nucleotides, the CDR3 is TGCGCCAGCAGCCAGGGACTAGCGATGGCCGAGCAGTACTTC.

V is TRBV10-1 and J is TRBJ1-4; no reliable D call. V was pared by 3 bases and J by 5 bases, with 13 bases between. The CDR3 sequence is 15 residues long. Germline-derived CDR1 and CDR2 are WNHNN and SYGVQD (reference sequence). The CDR3 spells CASSDPRSQNEKLFF. The CDR3 coding sequence is TGCGCCAGCAGTGACCCGAGATCCCAAAATGAAAAACTGTTTTTT.

The chain employs TRBV3-1 (or the pseudogene TRBV3-2) and TRBJ2-2; 8 bases fit TRBD1. Germline loops: CDR1 LGHDT, CDR2 YNNKEL (reference sequence). Germline trimming cut 2 bases from V and 1 base from J; bases unmatched to any gene: 9. The CDR3 runs 18 residues. The CDR3 protein is CASSQPLGQGRNTGELFF. The CDR3 nucleotides read TGTGCCAGCAGCCAACCACTCGGACAGGGAAGGAACACCGGGGAGCTGTTTTTT.

This chain connects TRBV7-8 to TRBJ1-2; TRBD1 is a possible D gene (6 bases). This CDR3 contains 13 residues. Germline values: CDR1 SGHVS, CDR2 FQNEAQ. V was cut by 2 bases and J by 7 bases, with 11 bases left in between. The CDR3 protein is CASSLNREGGYTF. CDR3 in DNA: TGTGCCAGCAGCTTAAACAGGGAGGGTGGCTACACCTTC. The full variable domain, in which reference TRBV7-8 and TRBJ1-2 provide the parts outside the CDR3, is GAGVSQSPRYKVAKRGQDVALRCDPISGHVSLFWYQQALGQGPEFLTYFQNEAQLDKSGLPSDRFFAERPEGSVSTLKIQRTQQEDSAVYLCASSLNREGGYTFGSGTRLTVV.

Only a few counts were recorded for this clone. The rearrangement links TRBV13 to TRBJ2-3; 7 bases are shared with TRBD2. Losses at the gene ends were 4 bases for V and 8 bases for J; bases not matched to a gene: 3. CDR3 size: 12 residues. Germline V gives CDR1 PRHDT, CDR2 FYEKMQ (reference sequence). The CDR3 coding sequence is TGTGCCAGCAGCTCCCCGGGGGGTACGCAGTATTTT. Residues: CASSSPGGTQYF.

The J gene is TRBJ1-2, the V gene TRBV6-2 or TRBV6-3; D gene unclear. Germline CDR1 and CDR2: MNHEY and SVGEGT. The CDR3 contains 14 residues. V dropped 2 bases and J dropped 5 bases, with 12 bases sitting between them. The CDR3 loop reads CASSYAGSSYGYTF. The CDR3 nucleotides read TGTGCCAGCAGTTACGCCGGTTCTAGTTATGGCTACACCTTC.

The chain combines TRBV6-1 with TRBJ2-7; the D gene is possibly TRBD1 (6 bases). The CDR3 consists of 16 residues. Germline CDR1 MNHNS, CDR2 SASEGT. Trimming took off 0 bases at V and 5 bases at J, with 17 bases between the two ends. CDR3: CASSEALGAGVDEQYF. DNA for the CDR3: TGTGCCAGCAGTGAAGCGCTGGGGGCAGGGGTCGACGAGCAGTACTTC.

The chain is built from TRBV6-4 and TRBJ2-2, with TRBD2 matching 8 bases. The CDR3 length is 16 residues. Germline trimming cut 6 bases from V and 6 bases from J; bases unmatched to any gene: 12. Germline V gives CDR1 MRHNA, CDR2 SNTAGT. The CDR3 loop is CASSVTSGLTPGELFF. The CDR3 nucleotides are TGTGCCAGCAGCGTAACTAGCGGATTAACACCCGGGGAGCTGTTTTTT.

The chain couples TRBV27 to TRBJ1-5, with D unresolved. CDR1 is MNHEY, CDR2 SMNVEV, per germline (reference sequence). This CDR3 has 14 residues. The ends were cut back, 6 bases at V and 1 base at J, with 10 bases in the middle. The CDR3 loop is CASRRAGSNQPQHF. CDR3 nucleotides: TGTGCCAGCAGGCGGGCCGGGAGCAATCAGCCCCAGCATTTT.

The rearrangement joins TRBV12-5 to TRBJ1-2; D remains ambiguous. Trimming stripped 4 bases from V and 4 bases from J, with 10 bases between. Germline CDR1 is LGHNT and CDR2 is FRNRAP. The CDR3 has 13 amino acids. This CDR3 reads CASGSLEGYGYTF. As DNA, the CDR3 is TGTGCTAGTGGTTCTCTAGAAGGCTATGGCTACACCTTC.

The chain employs TRBV18 and TRBJ1-1; D may be TRBD1 (6 bases). Trimming left V 6 bases short and J 0 bases short, with 11 bases between. Germline CDR1 and CDR2: KGHSH and LQKENI. CDR3 size: 14 residues. CDR3 protein: CASSIQGLNTEAFF. CDR3 nucleotide sequence: TGTGCCAGCTCCATACAGGGATTGAACACTGAAGCTTTCTTT.

This chain links TRBV9 with TRBJ2-2; weak D call: TRBD1 (5 bases). V was trimmed by 1 base and J by 8 bases, leaving 12 bases between them. Germline CDR1 and CDR2: SGDLS and YYNGEE. This CDR3 spans 14 amino acids. CDR3 loop: CASSVRQQGGELFF. CDR3 nucleotides: TGTGCCAGCAGCGTAAGACAGCAAGGGGGGGAGCTGTTTTTT.

The rearrangement joins TRBV7-9 to TRBJ2-1; 13 nucleotides agree with TRBD2. This CDR3 is built from 18 residues. CDR1 is SEHNR and CDR2 is FQNEAQ in the germline V gene (reference sequence). J lost 0 bases, V lost 5 bases, and 7 bases had no gene match. The CDR3 coding sequence is TGTGCCAGCAGCCACCTCGGGACTAGCGGGGACTCCTACAATGAGCAGTTCTTC. Translated: CASSHLGTSGDSYNEQFF.

V gene TRBV30 combines with J gene TRBJ1-1; 8 positions match TRBD1. CDR1 GTSNPN and CDR2 SVGIG come from the germline V gene (reference sequence). This CDR3 has 12 residues. The V segment lost 7 bases and the J segment 5 bases; nucleotides outside the gene matches: 6. CDR3 sequence (DNA): TGTGCCTCTGGACAGGGAATAACTGAAGCTTTCTTT. Translating it yields CASGQGITEAFF.

The genes are TRBV28 and TRBJ1-1, with 7 bases matching TRBD1. V lost 5 bases to trimming and J lost 0 bases; unmatched junction nucleotides: 6. The CDR3 loop spans 15 amino acids. Per germline, CDR1 MDHEN and CDR2 SYDVKM. In DNA, the CDR3 is TGTGCCAGCAGTCCCTGGGACAGCCTGAACACTGAAGCTTTCTTT. Translated, it gives CASSPWDSLNTEAFF.

The rearrangement links TRBV29-1 to TRBJ2-1; possible D gene TRBD2, 6 bases. The CDR3 runs 14 residues. V lost 4 bases and J 3 bases, leaving 13 bases between the germline ends. CDR1 SQVTM and CDR2 ANQGSEA come from the germline V gene. CDR3 nucleotide sequence: TGCAGCGTTGCCCATTCCGGGGGCTACAATGAGCAGTTCTTC. Translation gives CSVAHSGGYNEQFF.

The chain has TRBV5-1 and TRBJ1-6; D gene ambiguous. CDR1 and CDR2 from the germline V gene are SGHRS and YFSETQ. This CDR3 has 13 residues. V shed 4 bases and J shed 7 bases, with 9 bases lying between them. In DNA form, the CDR3 reads TGCGCCAGCAGCCCTGAGGGAAATTCACCCCTCCACTTT. Its protein product is CASSPEGNSPLHF. Supplemented by reference TRBV5-1 and TRBJ1-6, the full variable domain reads KAGVTQTPRYLIKTRGQQVTLSCSPISGHRSVSWYQQTPGQGLQFLFEYFSETQRNKGNFPGRFSGRQFSNSRSEMNVSTLELGDSALYLCASSPEGNSPLHFGNGTRLTVT.

The chain has TRBV3-1 (or the pseudogene TRBV3-2) and TRBJ2-7; 7 nucleotides line up with TRBD1. The trim removed 3 bases at V and 0 bases at J, leaving 5 bases unmatched. Germline V gene sequence: CDR1 LGHDT, CDR2 YNNKEL (reference sequence). The CDR3 is made up of 15 amino acids. CDR3 sequence reads: CASSHPGTVSYEQYF. The CDR3 bases are TGTGCCAGCAGCCACCCCGGGACAGTCTCCTACGAGCAGTACTTC.

This clone was found a few times. DNA for the CDR3: TGTGCCAGCAGCTTAGCCCCAATGGGACTAGCGGGCCACAATGAGCAGTTCTTC. Translating gives CASSLAPMGLAGHNEQFF. This chain links TRBV7-8 with TRBJ2-1, with TRBD2 matching over 12 bases. The CDR3 totals 18 residues. Per germline, CDR1 SGHVS and CDR2 FQNEAQ. After removal of 0 bases from V and 5 bases from J, the junction contained 8 bases not matched to a gene.